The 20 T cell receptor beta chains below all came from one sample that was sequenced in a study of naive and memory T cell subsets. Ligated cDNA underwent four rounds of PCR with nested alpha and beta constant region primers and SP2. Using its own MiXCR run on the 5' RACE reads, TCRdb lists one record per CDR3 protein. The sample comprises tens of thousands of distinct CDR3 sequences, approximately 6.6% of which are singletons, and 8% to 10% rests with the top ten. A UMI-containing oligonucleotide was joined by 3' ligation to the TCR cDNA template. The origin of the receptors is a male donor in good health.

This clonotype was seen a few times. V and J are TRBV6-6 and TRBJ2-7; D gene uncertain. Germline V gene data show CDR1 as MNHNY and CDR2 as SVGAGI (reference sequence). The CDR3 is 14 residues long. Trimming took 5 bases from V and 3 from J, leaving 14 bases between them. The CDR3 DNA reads TGTGCCAGCAGTATAGTGGGCCAATACTACGAGCAGTACTTC. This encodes CASSIVGQYYEQYF.

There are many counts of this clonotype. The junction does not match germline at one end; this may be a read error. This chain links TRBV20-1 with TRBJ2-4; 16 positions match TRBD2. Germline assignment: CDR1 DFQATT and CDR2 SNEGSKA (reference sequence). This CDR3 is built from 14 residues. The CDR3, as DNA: TGCAGTGCTAGCATCGGGACTAGCGGGGGGGCGGGAGTTTTC. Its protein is CSASIGTSGGAGVF.

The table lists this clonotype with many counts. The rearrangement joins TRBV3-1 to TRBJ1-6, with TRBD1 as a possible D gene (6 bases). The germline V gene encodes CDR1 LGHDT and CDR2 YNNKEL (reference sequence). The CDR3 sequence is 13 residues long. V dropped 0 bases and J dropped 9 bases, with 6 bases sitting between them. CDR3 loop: CASSQEQGSPLHF. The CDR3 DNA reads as TGTGCCAGCAGCCAAGAACAGGGTTCACCCCTCCACTTT. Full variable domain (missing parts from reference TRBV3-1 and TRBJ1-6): DTAVSQTPKYLVTQMGNDKSIKCEQNLGHDTMYWYKQDSKKFLKIMFSYNNKELIINETVPNRFSPKSPDKAHLNLHINSLELGDSAVYFCASSQEQGSPLHFGNGTRLTVT.

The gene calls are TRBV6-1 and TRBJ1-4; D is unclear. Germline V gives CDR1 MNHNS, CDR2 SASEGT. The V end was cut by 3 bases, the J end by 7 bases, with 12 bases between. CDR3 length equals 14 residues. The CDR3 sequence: CASSDQAPFEKLFF. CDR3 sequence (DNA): TGTGCCAGCAGTGACCAGGCCCCTTTTGAAAAACTGTTTTTT.

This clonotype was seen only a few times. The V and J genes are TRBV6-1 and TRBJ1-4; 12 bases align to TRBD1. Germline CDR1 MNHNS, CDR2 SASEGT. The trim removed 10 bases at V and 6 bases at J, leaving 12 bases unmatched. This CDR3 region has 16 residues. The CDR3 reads CANRGQGANVYEKLFF. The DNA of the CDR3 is TGTGCCAACAGGGGACAGGGGGCGAATGTCTATGAAAAACTGTTTTTT.

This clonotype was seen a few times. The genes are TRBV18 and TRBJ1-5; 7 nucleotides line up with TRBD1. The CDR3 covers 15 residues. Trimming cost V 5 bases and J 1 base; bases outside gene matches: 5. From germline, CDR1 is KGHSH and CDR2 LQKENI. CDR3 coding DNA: TGTGCCAGCTCAGAAGTACAGGGGAGCAATCAGCCCCAGCATTTT. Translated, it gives CASSEVQGSNQPQHF.

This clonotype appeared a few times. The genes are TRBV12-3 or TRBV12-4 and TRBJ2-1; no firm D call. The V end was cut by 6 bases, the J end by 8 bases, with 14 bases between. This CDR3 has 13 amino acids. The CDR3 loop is CASRGEVSHEQFF. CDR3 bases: TGTGCCAGCAGGGGCGAGGTTTCGCATGAGCAGTTCTTC.

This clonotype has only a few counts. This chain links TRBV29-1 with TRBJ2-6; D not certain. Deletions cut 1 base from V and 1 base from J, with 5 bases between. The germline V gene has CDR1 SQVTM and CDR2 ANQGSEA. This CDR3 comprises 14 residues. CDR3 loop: CSVEAGSGANVLTF. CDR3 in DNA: TGCAGCGTTGAAGCCGGGTCTGGGGCCAACGTCCTGACTTTC.

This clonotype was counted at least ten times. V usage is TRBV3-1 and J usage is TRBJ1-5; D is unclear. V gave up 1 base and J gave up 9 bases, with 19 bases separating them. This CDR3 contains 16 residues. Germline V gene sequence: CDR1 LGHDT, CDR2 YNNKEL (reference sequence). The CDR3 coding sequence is TGTGCCAGCAGCCAAGGAGGACTTACTTTCCTAGGGCCCCAGCATTTT. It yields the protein CASSQGGLTFLGPQHF.

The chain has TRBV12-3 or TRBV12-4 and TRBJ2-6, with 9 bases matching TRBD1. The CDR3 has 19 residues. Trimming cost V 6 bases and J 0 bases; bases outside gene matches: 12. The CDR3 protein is CASRSGTGLALSGANVLTF. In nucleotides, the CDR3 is TGTGCCAGCAGGTCCGGGACAGGGCTTGCCCTCTCTGGGGCCAACGTCCTGACTTTC.

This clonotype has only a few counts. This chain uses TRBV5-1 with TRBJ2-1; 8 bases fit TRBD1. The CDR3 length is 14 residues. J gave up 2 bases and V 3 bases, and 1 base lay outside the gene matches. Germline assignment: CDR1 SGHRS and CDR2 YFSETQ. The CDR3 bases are TGCGCCAGCAGCTGGACAGGGACCTACAATGAGCAGTTCTTC. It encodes CASSWTGTYNEQFF.

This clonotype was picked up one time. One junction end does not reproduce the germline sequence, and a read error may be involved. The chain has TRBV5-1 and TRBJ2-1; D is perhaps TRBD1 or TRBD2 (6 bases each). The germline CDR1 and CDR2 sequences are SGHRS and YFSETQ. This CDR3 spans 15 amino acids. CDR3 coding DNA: TGCGCCAGCAGCCTCGTTCCGGGGGCCCACAATGAGCAGTTATTC. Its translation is CASSLVPGAHNEQLF.

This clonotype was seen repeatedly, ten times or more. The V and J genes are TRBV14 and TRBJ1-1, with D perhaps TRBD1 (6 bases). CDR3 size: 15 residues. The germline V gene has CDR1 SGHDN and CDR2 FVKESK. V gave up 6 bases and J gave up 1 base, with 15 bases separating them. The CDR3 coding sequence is TGTGCCAGCAGTCCTACAGGGACCGCGAACACTGAAGCTTTCTTT. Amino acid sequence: CASSPTGTANTEAFF.

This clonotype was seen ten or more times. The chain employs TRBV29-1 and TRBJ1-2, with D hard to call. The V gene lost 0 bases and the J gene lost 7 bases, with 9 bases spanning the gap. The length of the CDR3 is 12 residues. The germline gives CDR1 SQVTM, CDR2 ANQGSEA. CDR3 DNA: TGCAGCGTTGAAGATGCCAGTAGTGGCTACACCTTC. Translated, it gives CSVEDASSGYTF. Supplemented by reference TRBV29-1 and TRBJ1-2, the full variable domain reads SAVISQKPSRDICQRGTSLTIQCQVDSQVTMMFWYRQQPGQSLTLIATANQGSEATYESGFVIDKFPISRPNLTFSTLTVSNMSPEDSSIYLCSVEDASSGYTFGSGTRLTVV.

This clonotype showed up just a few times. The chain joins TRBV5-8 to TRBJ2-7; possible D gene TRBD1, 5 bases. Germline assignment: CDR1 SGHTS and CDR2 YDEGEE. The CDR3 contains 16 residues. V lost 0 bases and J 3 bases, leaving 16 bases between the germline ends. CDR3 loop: CASSLGAGFGHYEQYF. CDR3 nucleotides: TGTGCCAGCAGCTTGGGAGCAGGGTTTGGACACTACGAGCAGTACTTC.

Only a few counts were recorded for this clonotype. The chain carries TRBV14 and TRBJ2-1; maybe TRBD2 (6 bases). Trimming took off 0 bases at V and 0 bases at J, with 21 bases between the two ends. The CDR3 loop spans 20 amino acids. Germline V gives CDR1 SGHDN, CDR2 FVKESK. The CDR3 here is CASSQEGDSAGLSSYNEQFF. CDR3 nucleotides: TGTGCCAGCAGCCAAGAAGGGGACTCGGCGGGCCTAAGCTCCTACAATGAGCAGTTCTTC.

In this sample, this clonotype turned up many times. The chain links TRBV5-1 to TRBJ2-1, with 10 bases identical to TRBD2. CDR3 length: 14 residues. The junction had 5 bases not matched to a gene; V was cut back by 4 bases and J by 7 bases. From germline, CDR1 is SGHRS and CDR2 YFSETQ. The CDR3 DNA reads TGCGCCAGCAGCGTCGGGACTAGCGCGAATGAGCAGTTCTTC. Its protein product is CASSVGTSANEQFF.

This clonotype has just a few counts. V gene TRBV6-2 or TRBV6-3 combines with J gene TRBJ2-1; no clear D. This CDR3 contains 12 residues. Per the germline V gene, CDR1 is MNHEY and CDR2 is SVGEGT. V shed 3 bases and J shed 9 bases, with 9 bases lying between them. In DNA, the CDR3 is TGTGCCAGCAGTTATAAGCCGAGTGAGCAGTTCTTC. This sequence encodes CASSYKPSEQFF.

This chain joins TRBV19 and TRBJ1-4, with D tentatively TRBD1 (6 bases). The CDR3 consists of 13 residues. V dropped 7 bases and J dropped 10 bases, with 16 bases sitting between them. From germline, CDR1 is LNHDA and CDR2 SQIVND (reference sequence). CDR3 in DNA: TGTGCCAGTACCCAAACGGCCAGGGGAAAACTGTTTTTT. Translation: CASTQTARGKLFF.

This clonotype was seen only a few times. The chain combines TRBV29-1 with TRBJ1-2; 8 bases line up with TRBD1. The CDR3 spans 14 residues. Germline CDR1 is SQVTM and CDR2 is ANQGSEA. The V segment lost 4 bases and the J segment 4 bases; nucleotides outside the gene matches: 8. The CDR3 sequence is CSVGRRGLTYGYTF. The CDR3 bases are TGCAGCGTTGGTCGCAGGGGGCTGACCTATGGCTACACCTTC.